This T cell receptor beta chain was observed in a study of OX40 agonist ivuxolimab in advanced cancers. Study at large: Ivuxolimab was delivered to patients intravenously every 2 weeks at doses spanning 0.01 to 10 mg/kg. Study-wide findings and caveats: Relative to CD4+, CD8+ T cells held more expanded clones on average.

People who had autoimmune disease history or systemic immunosuppression were excluded. The table came from immunoSEQ multiplex PCR; TCRdb's copy has only in-frame clones and leaves some out. The sample has 86,000 or so clones, roughly nine tenths seen once; the top ten hold about 3%. This clone has just one count. Its cognate antigen is unknown. The origin of this receptor is an adult with an advanced solid tumor such as melanoma, head and neck, liver or kidney cancer. This specimen consisted of CD4+ or CD8+ T cells sorted from blood, obtained in a trial of the OX40 agonist ivuxolimab.

CDR3 region: CASSLVLYGYTF. The CDR3 DNA reads TGTGCCAGCAGCTTGGTTCTCTATGGCTACACCTTC. This chain connects TRBV28 to TRBJ1-2; the D is unclear. The CDR3 consists of 12 residues. The ends were cut back, 6 bases at V and 4 bases at J, with 9 bases in the middle. CDR1 is MDHEN and CDR2 is SYDVKM in the germline V gene.